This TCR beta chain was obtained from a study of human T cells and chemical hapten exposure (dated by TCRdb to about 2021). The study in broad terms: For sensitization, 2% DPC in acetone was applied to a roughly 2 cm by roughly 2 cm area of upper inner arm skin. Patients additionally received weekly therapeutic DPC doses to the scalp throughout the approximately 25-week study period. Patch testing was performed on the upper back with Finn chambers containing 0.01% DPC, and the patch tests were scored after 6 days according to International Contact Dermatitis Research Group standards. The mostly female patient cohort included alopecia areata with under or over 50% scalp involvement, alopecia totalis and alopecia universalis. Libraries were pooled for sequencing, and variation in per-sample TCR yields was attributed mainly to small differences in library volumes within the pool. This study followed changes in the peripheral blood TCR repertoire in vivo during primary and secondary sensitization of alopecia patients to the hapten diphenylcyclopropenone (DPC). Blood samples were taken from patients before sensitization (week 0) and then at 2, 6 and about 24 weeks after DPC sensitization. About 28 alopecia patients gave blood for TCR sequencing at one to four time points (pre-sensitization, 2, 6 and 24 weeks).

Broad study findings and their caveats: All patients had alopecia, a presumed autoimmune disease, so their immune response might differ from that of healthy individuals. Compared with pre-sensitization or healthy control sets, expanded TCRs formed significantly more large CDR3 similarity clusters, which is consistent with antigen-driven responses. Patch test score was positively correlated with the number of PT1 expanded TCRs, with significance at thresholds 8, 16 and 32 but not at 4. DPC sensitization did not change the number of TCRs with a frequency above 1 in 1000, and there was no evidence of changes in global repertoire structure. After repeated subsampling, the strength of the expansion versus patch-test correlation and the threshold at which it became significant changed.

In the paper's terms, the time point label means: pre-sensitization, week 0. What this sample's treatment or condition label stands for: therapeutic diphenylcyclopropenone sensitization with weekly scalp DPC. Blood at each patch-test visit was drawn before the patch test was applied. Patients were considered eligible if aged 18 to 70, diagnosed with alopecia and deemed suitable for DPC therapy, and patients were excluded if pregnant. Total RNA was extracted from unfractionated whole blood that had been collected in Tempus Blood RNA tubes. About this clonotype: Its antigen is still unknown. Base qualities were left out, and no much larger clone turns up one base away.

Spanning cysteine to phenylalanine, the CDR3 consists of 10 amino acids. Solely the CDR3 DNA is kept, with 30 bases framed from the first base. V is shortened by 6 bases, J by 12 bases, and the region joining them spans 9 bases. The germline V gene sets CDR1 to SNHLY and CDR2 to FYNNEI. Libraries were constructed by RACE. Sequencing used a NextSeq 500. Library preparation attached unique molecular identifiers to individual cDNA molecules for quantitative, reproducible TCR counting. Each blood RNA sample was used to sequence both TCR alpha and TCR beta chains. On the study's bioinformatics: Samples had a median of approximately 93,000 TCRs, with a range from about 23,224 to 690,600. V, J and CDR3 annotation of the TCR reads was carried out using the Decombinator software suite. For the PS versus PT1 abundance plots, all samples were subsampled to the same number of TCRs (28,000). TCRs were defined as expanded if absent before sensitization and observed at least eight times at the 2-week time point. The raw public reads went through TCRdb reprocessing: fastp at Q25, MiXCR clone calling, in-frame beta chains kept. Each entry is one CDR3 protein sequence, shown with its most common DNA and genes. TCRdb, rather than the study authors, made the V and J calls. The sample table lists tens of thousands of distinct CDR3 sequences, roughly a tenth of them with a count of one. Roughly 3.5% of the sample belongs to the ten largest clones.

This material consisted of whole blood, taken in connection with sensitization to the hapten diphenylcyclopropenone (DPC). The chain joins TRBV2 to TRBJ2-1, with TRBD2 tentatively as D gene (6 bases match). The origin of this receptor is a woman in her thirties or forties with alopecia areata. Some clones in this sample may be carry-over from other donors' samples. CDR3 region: CASRDYGQFF. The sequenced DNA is TGTGCCAGCAGGGACTACGGGCAGTTCTTC.